Each of the 8 T cell receptor beta chains below was sequenced from the same sample in a study of blood T cell repertoires in COVID-19. Assay used: immunoSEQ multiplex PCR; TCRdb lists only in-frame clones, some missing. The sample holds 97,000 or so clones, approximately 85% seen once. Sequenced sample: peripheral blood. The receptors shown here come from a woman older than 75 with active or convalescent COVID-19.

The chain couples TRBV4-3 to TRBJ1-5; TRBD1 agrees at 8 bases. This CDR3 spans 15 amino acids. Germline CDR1 LGHNA, CDR2 YSLEER. With V trimmed by 2 bases and J by 7 bases, 7 bases remained unmatched. The CDR3 nucleotides read TGCGCCAGCAGCCAATCGGACAGGGACTACCAGCCCCAGCATTTT. This sequence encodes CASSQSDRDYQPQHF.

The gene calls are TRBV6-6 and TRBJ2-1; TRBD2 matches 10 bases. The germline V gene has CDR1 MNHNY and CDR2 SVGAGI (reference sequence). The V gene end was trimmed by 7 bases and the J gene end by 5 bases; junction bases not matched to a gene: 8. CDR3 length: 15 amino acids. The CDR3 loop reads CASTQGLALNNEQFF. The DNA for the CDR3 is TGTGCCAGCACCCAGGGACTAGCGCTAAACAATGAGCAGTTCTTC.

This rearrangement joins TRBV10-2 to TRBJ2-3; 7 bases are shared with TRBD2. V lost 7 bases, J lost 5 bases, and 9 bases stayed unmatched. The length of the CDR3 is 14 residues. The germline V gene has CDR1 WSHSY and CDR2 SAAADI. The CDR3 region is CASIPGLLGDTQYF. The CDR3 coding sequence is TGCGCCAGCATACCGGGACTATTAGGAGATACGCAGTATTTT.

This chain links TRBV5-1 with TRBJ2-1; maybe TRBD1 (5 bases). The CDR3 extends over 15 amino acids. With 3 bases removed from V and 7 bases from J, the gap between germline ends came to 17 bases. Germline V CDR1 and CDR2: SGHRS, YFSETQ. In DNA form, the CDR3 reads TGCGCCAGCAGCTCCTCGCTCAGGGATAGGAATGAGCAGTTCTTC. As protein: CASSSSLRDRNEQFF. Complete variable domain (other parts from reference TRBV5-1 and TRBJ2-1): KAGVTQTPRYLIKTRGQQVTLSCSPISGHRSVSWYQQTPGQGLQFLFEYFSETQRNKGNFPGRFSGRQFSNSRSEMNVSTLELGDSALYLCASSSSLRDRNEQFFGPGTRLTVL.

This clone was detected many times. The V and J genes are TRBV3-1 (or the pseudogene TRBV3-2) and TRBJ2-7; 10 positions match TRBD1. Germline V gene data show CDR1 as LGHDT and CDR2 as YNNKEL (reference sequence). CDR3 length: 15 residues. The V and J ends lost 2 bases and 5 bases, in that order; junction bases with no gene match: 6. The CDR3 loop reads CASSQPGQGCHEQYF. The CDR3 region has the DNA TGTGCCAGCAGCCAACCGGGACAGGGGTGCCACGAGCAGTACTTC.

J is TRBJ2-1 and V is TRBV19; TRBD1 aligns across 9 bases. The germline V gene encodes CDR1 LNHDA and CDR2 SQIVND (reference sequence). Unmatched junction bases numbered 13, after V lost 7 bases and J lost 6 bases. The CDR3 totals 16 residues. The CDR3 here is CASTPLGDRVFNEQFF. The CDR3 DNA sequence: TGTGCCAGTACCCCACTTGGGGACAGGGTGTTCAATGAGCAGTTCTTC.

This clone was seen many times. This chain uses TRBV4-1 with TRBJ2-7; 7 nucleotides line up with TRBD1. J gave up 4 bases and V 2 bases, and 5 bases lay outside the gene matches. CDR1 MGHRA and CDR2 YSYEKL come from the germline V gene. The CDR3 consists of 14 residues. In DNA form, the CDR3 reads TGCGCCAGCAGCCAACGGACAGGACCGTACGAGCAGTACTTC. Amino acids: CASSQRTGPYEQYF.

This chain uses TRBV19 with TRBJ1-1; the D gene is possibly TRBD1 (5 bases). The germline V gene encodes CDR1 LNHDA and CDR2 SQIVND (reference sequence). V was pared by 5 bases and J by 6 bases, with 16 bases between. The CDR3 is made up of 14 amino acids. The CDR3 sequence: CASSWQGRLPEAFF. The CDR3 region has the DNA TGTGCCAGTAGTTGGCAGGGTCGGTTACCTGAAGCTTTCTTT.